The 27 T cell receptor beta chains below all came from one sample that was sequenced in a study of blood T cell repertoires in COVID-19. Sequencing was performed with immunoSEQ multiplex PCR; in TCRdb, only in-frame clones are kept and a portion is missing. The top ten hold roughly 8% of the sample, which has around 84,000 clones, around nine tenths seen once. The sample taken for sequencing was peripheral blood. These TCRs come from a man older than 75 with active or convalescent COVID-19.

This chain connects TRBV19 to TRBJ2-1, with D possibly matching TRBD2 (5 bases). The germline V gene has CDR1 LNHDA and CDR2 SQIVND (reference sequence). Trimming pared 2 bases from V and 3 bases from J, leaving 11 bases between. This CDR3 has 15 residues. The CDR3 DNA reads as TGTGCCAGTAGTATACGGGGTACTAGCTACAATGAGCAGTTCTTC. Its protein product is CASSIRGTSYNEQFF.

The rearrangement uses TRBV11-3 and TRBJ1-2; D might be TRBD1 (6 bases). Trimming pared 4 bases from V and 8 bases from J, leaving 20 bases between. The CDR3 runs to 15 residues. The germline V gene has CDR1 SGHNT and CDR2 YENEEA. The CDR3 sequence: CASSSRTSGVPGYTF. CDR3 bases: TGTGCCAGCAGCTCAAGGACTTCAGGGGTCCCGGGCTACACCTTC. The variable domain in full, completed from reference TRBV11-3 and TRBJ1-2, reads EAGVVQSPRYKIIEKKQPVAFWCNPISGHNTLYWYLQNLGQGPELLIRYENEEAVDDSQLPKDRFSAERLKGVDSTLKIQPAELGDSAVYLCASSSRTSGVPGYTFGSGTRLTVV.

The CDR3, as DNA: TGTGCCAGTAGTATAGGCGAGCCTAGCGGGGGCCAATGGAGCTCCTACAATGAGCAGTTCTTC. Amino acids: CASSIGEPSGGQWSSYNEQFF. The rearrangement uses TRBV19 and TRBJ2-1; TRBD2 agrees at 10 bases. The V and J ends lost 1 base and 0 bases, in that order; junction bases with no gene match: 15. The CDR3 is 21 residues long. The V gene's germline CDR1 is LNHDA and CDR2 SQIVND (reference sequence).

V is TRBV28 and J is TRBJ1-3, with D unresolved. Germline V gene lookup returns CDR1 MDHEN and CDR2 SYDVKM. Trimming shortened V by 2 bases and J by 0 bases, and 5 bases separated the two germline ends. CDR3 size: 14 residues. The CDR3 DNA follows: TGTGCCAGCAGTTTAGGCCGCTCTGGAAACACCATATATTTT. Protein product: CASSLGRSGNTIYF.

This chain joins TRBV19 and TRBJ2-5; D is perhaps TRBD1 (6 bases). Trimming cost V 7 bases and J 1 base, with 13 bases left between them. Germline assignment: CDR1 LNHDA and CDR2 SQIVND (reference sequence). The CDR3 length is 14 residues. The CDR3 sequence: CASTPGQSQETQYF. As DNA, the CDR3 is TGTGCCAGTACCCCCGGACAGAGCCAAGAGACCCAGTACTTC.

The chain recombines TRBV11-3 with TRBJ2-7; D possibly corresponds to TRBD1 (5 bases). The V and J ends lost 5 bases and 2 bases respectively, with 13 bases between them. This CDR3 comprises 14 residues. Germline V gene lookup returns CDR1 SGHNT and CDR2 YENEEA. The CDR3 loop reads CASSPPTGPYEQYV. Written as DNA, the CDR3 is TGTGCCAGCAGCCCCCCCACAGGCCCCTACGAGCAGTACGTC.

The chain employs TRBV3-1 (or the pseudogene TRBV3-2) and TRBJ2-1; 9 nucleotides agree with TRBD2. CDR3 length equals 19 residues. V lost 1 base, J lost 8 bases, and 18 bases stayed unmatched. CDR1 is LGHDT and CDR2 is YNNKEL in the germline V gene (reference sequence). The CDR3 coding sequence is TGTGCCAGCAGCCAAGCGGTAGGCCTAGCGGGAAAATCGGCCGATGAGCAGTTCTTC. Protein product: CASSQAVGLAGKSADEQFF.

The chain uses TRBV3-1 (or the pseudogene TRBV3-2) and TRBJ1-4, with 10 bases matching TRBD1. Germline lookup yields CDR1 LGHDT and CDR2 YNNKEL (reference sequence). J gave up 3 bases and V 1 base, and 2 bases lay outside the gene matches. This CDR3 has 16 residues. The CDR3 region is CASSQGQGAANEKLFF. DNA for the CDR3: TGTGCCAGCAGCCAAGGACAGGGGGCGGCTAATGAAAAACTGTTTTTT.

This clone appeared a few times. The chain carries TRBV11-3 and TRBJ1-4; D uncertain. Germline values: CDR1 SGHNT, CDR2 YENEEA. Trimming cost V 3 bases and J 4 bases, with 6 bases left between them. The CDR3 contains 13 residues. Here the CDR3 DNA reads TGTGCCAGCAGCTTTCGGGGTAATGAAAAACTGTTTTTT. Residues: CASSFRGNEKLFF. The whole variable domain, remainder taken from reference TRBV11-3 and TRBJ1-4, is EAGVVQSPRYKIIEKKQPVAFWCNPISGHNTLYWYLQNLGQGPELLIRYENEEAVDDSQLPKDRFSAERLKGVDSTLKIQPAELGDSAVYLCASSFRGNEKLFFGSGTQLSVL.

Concerning this clone: One junction end disagrees with the germline gene, perhaps due to a read error. CDR3 coding DNA: TGTGCTAGCAGCTTATCGGGACTAGCGGGGGGTGAAGAGACCCAGTACTTC. Translation: CASSLSGLAGGEETQYF. The chain joins TRBV7-7 to TRBJ2-5; 15 positions match TRBD2. The CDR3 is 17 amino acids. Looked up from germline, CDR1 is SSHAT and CDR2 is FNYEAQ (reference sequence).

The chain uses TRBV5-1 and TRBJ2-1; 8 bases are shared with TRBD1. The trim removed 3 bases at V and 5 bases at J, leaving 4 bases unmatched. Germline V gene data show CDR1 as SGHRS and CDR2 as YFSETQ. The CDR3 runs to 14 residues. This CDR3 reads CASSWRQGNNEQFF. The CDR3 region has the DNA TGCGCCAGCAGCTGGAGACAGGGGAACAATGAGCAGTTCTTC.

The V and J genes are TRBV19 and TRBJ2-7, with 9 bases identical to TRBD2. V dropped 6 bases and J dropped 1; count of bases not matched to a gene: 4. The CDR3 extends over 14 amino acids. Germline assignment: CDR1 LNHDA and CDR2 SQIVND (reference sequence). The CDR3 spells CASRASGISYEQYV. The CDR3 nucleotides read TGTGCCAGTAGGGCTAGCGGGATATCCTACGAGCAGTACGTC.

This chain connects TRBV10-2 to TRBJ2-5, with 12 bases matching TRBD2. The germline V gene encodes CDR1 WSHSY and CDR2 SAAADI. The ends lost 6 bases at V and 4 bases at J; junction bases unmatched: 6. The CDR3 runs 15 residues. CDR3 bases: TGCGCCAGCAGCCTAGCGGGAGGGCCGGGAGAGACCCAGTACTTC. Translated, it gives CASSLAGGPGETQYF.

J is TRBJ2-1 and V is TRBV24-1; 12 nucleotides align to TRBD2. The germline V gene encodes CDR1 KGHDR and CDR2 SFDVKD. The CDR3 sequence is 15 residues long. Trimming removed 3 bases from V and 5 bases from J; junction bases left unmatched: 1. DNA for the CDR3: TGTGCCACCAGTGATCGGACTAGCGGGAACAATGAGCAGTTCTTC. Amino acid sequence: CATSDRTSGNNEQFF.

J is TRBJ2-7 and V is TRBV5-8, with D perhaps TRBD1 (6 bases). V shed 0 bases and J shed 4 bases, with 14 bases lying between them. The CDR3 is made up of 15 amino acids. Per the germline V gene, CDR1 is SGHTS and CDR2 is YDEGEE. The CDR3 DNA reads as TGTGCCAGCAGCTTGGCCGGGATAGGGGGATACGAGCAGTACGTC. Translating gives CASSLAGIGGYEQYV.

The chain links TRBV4-2 to TRBJ2-3; the match to TRBD1 covers 7 bases. With 0 bases clipped from V and 1 base from J, the junction kept 4 bases outside the gene matches. The CDR3 has 16 residues. Germline V CDR1 and CDR2: LGHNA, YNFKEQ. Written as DNA, the CDR3 is TGTGCCAGCAGCCAAGATCGACAGGGAGGCACAGATACGCAGTATTTT. Amino acids: CASSQDRQGGTDTQYF.

The chain uses TRBV29-1 and TRBJ2-3; D call uncertain. Germline V CDR1 and CDR2: SQVTM, ANQGSEA. Deletions cut 8 bases from V and 9 bases from J, with 15 bases between. The CDR3 totals 11 residues. Here the CDR3 DNA reads TGCAGCTCCGAGGTAGCTAACACGCAGTATTTT. Amino acid sequence: CSSEVANTQYF.

J is TRBJ2-3 and V is TRBV5-1; D might be TRBD2 (6 bases). V dropped 0 bases and J dropped 3 bases, with 17 bases sitting between them. Germline CDR1 reads SGHRS; CDR2 reads YFSETQ. The CDR3 covers 17 residues. The CDR3 loop reads CASSLGLDLSRTDTQYF. As DNA, the CDR3 is TGCGCCAGCAGCTTGGGACTAGACCTCTCCCGGACAGATACGCAGTATTTT.

The V gene is TRBV19, the J gene TRBJ1-2; D possibly corresponds to TRBD1 (6 bases). Germline CDR1 LNHDA, CDR2 SQIVND (reference sequence). The CDR3 totals 13 residues. V was shortened by 4 bases and J by 4 bases, with 10 bases between the two germline ends. The CDR3 region is CASSNDRRYGYTF. The CDR3, as DNA: TGTGCCAGTAGTAACGACAGGCGCTATGGCTACACCTTC.

The gene calls are TRBV27 and TRBJ2-3; TRBD2 aligns across 9 bases. The CDR3 has 14 amino acids. The trim removed 8 bases at V and 3 bases at J, leaving 6 bases unmatched. From germline, CDR1 is MNHEY and CDR2 SMNVEV (reference sequence). The CDR3 DNA is TGTGCCAGCCGTCGTAGCGGGGGAACAGATACGCAGTATTTT. Translated: CASRRSGGTDTQYF.

J is TRBJ1-1 and V is TRBV6-5, with D hard to call. Per the germline V gene, CDR1 is MNHEY and CDR2 is SVGAGI. This CDR3 comprises 15 residues. The V gene lost 1 base and the J gene lost 1 base, with 10 bases spanning the gap. Written as DNA, the CDR3 is TGTGCCAGCAGTTACTTTGGGCGGGCGAACACTGAAGCTTTCTTT. Amino acid sequence: CASSYFGRANTEAFF.

This sequence joins TRBV4-2 and TRBJ1-6; D not certain. The CDR3 has 14 amino acids. V was clipped by 0 bases and J by 8 bases, with 8 bases between them. CDR1 LGHNA and CDR2 YNFKEQ come from the germline V gene. The CDR3 bases are TGTGCCAGCAGCCAAGACCTCCGAGATTCACCCCTCCACTTT. Translated, it gives CASSQDLRDSPLHF.

The rearrangement links TRBV28 to TRBJ2-7, with D uncertain. The CDR3 contains 11 residues. Germline values: CDR1 MDHEN, CDR2 SYDVKM. Trimming left V 6 bases short and J 0 bases short, with 3 bases between. CDR3 amino acids: CASSHSYEQYV. The CDR3, as DNA: TGTGCCAGCAGCCACTCCTACGAGCAGTACGTC.

The chain carries TRBV7-2 and TRBJ1-3; D is unclear. Trimming stripped 3 bases from V and 0 bases from J, with 9 bases between. This CDR3 spans 15 amino acids. CDR1 and CDR2 from the germline V gene are SGHTA and FQGNSA. CDR3 sequence: CASSFNRDSGNTIYF. The CDR3 DNA is TGTGCCAGCAGCTTTAACAGAGACTCTGGAAACACCATATATTTT. The variable domain in full, completed from reference TRBV7-2 and TRBJ1-3, reads GAGVSQSPSNKVTEKGKDVELRCDPISGHTALYWYRQSLGQGLEFLIYFQGNSAPDKSGLPSDRFSAERTGGSVSTLTIQRTQQEDSAVYLCASSFNRDSGNTIYFGEGSWLTVV.

This chain uses TRBV29-1 with TRBJ2-1; 14 nucleotides agree with TRBD2. The length of the CDR3 is 16 residues. The germline V gene has CDR1 SQVTM and CDR2 ANQGSEA. With V trimmed by 6 bases and J by 10 bases, 14 bases remained unmatched. The CDR3 sequence: CSVNRRGTSGSEEQFF. In nucleotides, the CDR3 is TGCAGCGTCAACCGACGGGGGACTAGCGGGAGTGAAGAGCAGTTCTTC.

J is TRBJ2-2 and V is TRBV5-1; 9 nucleotides match TRBD2. V trimming: 0 bases; J trimming: 4 bases; junction bases outside the gene matches: 4. Germline V gives CDR1 SGHRS, CDR2 YFSETQ. The CDR3 totals 16 residues. In nucleotides, the CDR3 is TGCGCCAGCAGCTTGGGTAGCGGGAGTGGCACCGGGGAGCTGTTTTTT. It encodes CASSLGSGSGTGELFF. Complete variable domain (other parts from reference TRBV5-1 and TRBJ2-2): KAGVTQTPRYLIKTRGQQVTLSCSPISGHRSVSWYQQTPGQGLQFLFEYFSETQRNKGNFPGRFSGRQFSNSRSEMNVSTLELGDSALYLCASSLGSGSGTGELFFGEGSRLTVL.

The chain employs TRBV28 and TRBJ1-5, with TRBD1 matching 7 bases. From germline, CDR1 is MDHEN and CDR2 SYDVKM. J was trimmed by 0 bases and V by 5 bases; bases with no gene match: 7. The CDR3 is 16 amino acids. The CDR3 DNA reads as TGTGCCAGCAGTATCCTTAAGGGGGCTAGCAATCAGCCCCAGCATTTT. Translating it yields CASSILKGASNQPQHF.